The sequence of this T cell receptor beta chain was determined in a study of beta chain features in type 1 diabetes. At the level of the study: Healthy donors and patients showed comparable age, gender and cell yields.

cDNA synthesis used the whole RNA isolate, giving expressed TCRB sequences. Clones were read by immunoSEQ multiplex PCR, and TCRdb kept only the in-frame ones, dropping some. The sample includes hundreds of thousands of clones, roughly 8.8% of them seen just once. General study points: Type 1 diabetes patients had moderately but significantly shorter TCRB CDR3s in all four CD4+ subsets.

V was trimmed by 3 bases and J by 18 bases, leaving 15 bases between them. CDR3 length: 12 amino acids. Germline V gives CDR1 SGHTA, CDR2 FQGNSA. Remarks on this clone: As yet, its antigen is unknown.

Sequenced: central memory CD4+ T cells from blood. This sequence was found in a man aged 25-40 years with type 1 diabetes. The rearrangement joins TRBV7-2 to TRBJ1-6; D may be TRBD1 (5 bases). CDR3 in amino acids: CASSFQQGSSHF. CDR3 coding DNA: TGTGCCAGCAGCTTCCAGCAGGGCAGCTCCCACTTT.